This TCR beta chain appears in the sequencing data of a study of blood T cells in healthy people across ages. Points on this clonotype: Its antigen is as yet unknown.

At least 5.5 micrograms of total RNA were extracted per sample. The study, taken as a whole, reports: Researchers judged that diversity estimates from one million T cells fell short of true values. Both naive CD4+ cell counts and diversity were greater in long-lived donors than in aged donors.

For the second PCR, which ran for about 7 to 11 cycles, a sample-barcoded 5' primer and a J-beta primer mix were used. Paired-end reads containing CDR3 totaled no fewer than 2.5 million for each sample. In TCRdb, the 5' RACE reads were re-called with MiXCR into one record per CDR3 protein. The data hold around 900,000 distinct CDR3 sequences, with approximately 50% observed a single time. The V and J ends lost 5 bases and 3 bases, in that order; junction bases with no gene match: 4. The CDR3 has 13 residues. Germline CDR1 and CDR2: SQVTM and ANQGSEA. The source of this sequence is a woman aged 60-75 years in good health. Sequences were obtained from blood. V is TRBV29-1 and J is TRBJ1-5; TRBD1 aligns across 7 bases. CDR3 nucleotides: TGCAGCGTTCGGACAGGTGACAATCAGCCCCAGCATTTT. This gives the protein CSVRTGDNQPQHF.